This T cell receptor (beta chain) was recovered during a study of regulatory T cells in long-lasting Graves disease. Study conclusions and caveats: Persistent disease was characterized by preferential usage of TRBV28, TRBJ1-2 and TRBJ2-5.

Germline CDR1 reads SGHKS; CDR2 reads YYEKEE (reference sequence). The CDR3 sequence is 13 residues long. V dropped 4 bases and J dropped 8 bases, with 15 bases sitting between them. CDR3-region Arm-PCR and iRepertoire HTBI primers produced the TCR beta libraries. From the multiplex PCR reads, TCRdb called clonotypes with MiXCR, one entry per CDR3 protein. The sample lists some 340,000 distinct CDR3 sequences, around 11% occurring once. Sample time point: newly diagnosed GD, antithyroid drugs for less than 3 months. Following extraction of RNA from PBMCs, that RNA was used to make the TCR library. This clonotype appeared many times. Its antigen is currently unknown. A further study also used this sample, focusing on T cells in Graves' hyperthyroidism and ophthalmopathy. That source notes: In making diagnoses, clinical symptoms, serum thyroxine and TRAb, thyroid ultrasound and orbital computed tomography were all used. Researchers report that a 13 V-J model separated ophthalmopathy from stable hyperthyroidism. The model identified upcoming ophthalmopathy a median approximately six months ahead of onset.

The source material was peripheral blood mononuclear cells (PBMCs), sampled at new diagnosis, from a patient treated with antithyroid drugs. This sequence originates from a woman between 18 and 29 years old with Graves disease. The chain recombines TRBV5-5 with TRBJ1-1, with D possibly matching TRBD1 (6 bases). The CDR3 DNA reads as TGTGCCAGCAGCCGAACCACGGGGGCGGAAGCTTTCTTT. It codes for CASSRTTGAEAFF.